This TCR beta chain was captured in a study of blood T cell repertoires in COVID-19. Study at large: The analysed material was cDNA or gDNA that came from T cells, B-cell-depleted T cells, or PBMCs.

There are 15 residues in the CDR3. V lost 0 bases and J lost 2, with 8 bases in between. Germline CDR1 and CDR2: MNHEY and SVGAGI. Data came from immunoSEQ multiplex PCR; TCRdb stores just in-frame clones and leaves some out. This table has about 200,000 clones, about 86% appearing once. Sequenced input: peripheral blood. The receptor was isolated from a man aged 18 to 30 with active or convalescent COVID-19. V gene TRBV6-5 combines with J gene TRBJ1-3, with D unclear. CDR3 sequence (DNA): TGTGCCAGCAGTTACTCGCAGGTTGCTGGAAACACCATATATTTT. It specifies CASSYSQVAGNTIYF.